This TCR beta chain derives from a study of technical replicates of blood from a handful of donors. TCRdb keeps only in-frame clones here, not all; method: immunoSEQ multiplex PCR. In the table there are 11,000 to 15,000 clones, around 83% of which are singletons. This clone is a singleton in its sample. Germline V gene data show CDR1 as KGHSH and CDR2 as LQKENI. CDR3 length equals 15 residues. The V and J ends lost 3 bases and 0 bases respectively, with 12 bases between them. The chain uses TRBV18 and TRBJ2-7, with D perhaps matching TRBD1 (5 bases). This TCR was recovered from a human donor in good health. Source material: PBMCs. The CDR3 reads CASSPPQGRSYEQYF. The CDR3 DNA sequence: TGTGCCAGCTCACCCCCCCAGGGCCGCTCCTACGAGCAGTACTTC. Full variable domain (outside the CDR3, taken from reference TRBV18 and TRBJ2-7): NAGVMQNPRHLVRRRGQEARLRCSPMKGHSHVYWYRQLPEEGLKFMVYLQKENIIDESGMPKERFSAEFPKEGPSILRIQQVVRGDSAAYFCASSPPQGRSYEQYFGPGTRLTVT.